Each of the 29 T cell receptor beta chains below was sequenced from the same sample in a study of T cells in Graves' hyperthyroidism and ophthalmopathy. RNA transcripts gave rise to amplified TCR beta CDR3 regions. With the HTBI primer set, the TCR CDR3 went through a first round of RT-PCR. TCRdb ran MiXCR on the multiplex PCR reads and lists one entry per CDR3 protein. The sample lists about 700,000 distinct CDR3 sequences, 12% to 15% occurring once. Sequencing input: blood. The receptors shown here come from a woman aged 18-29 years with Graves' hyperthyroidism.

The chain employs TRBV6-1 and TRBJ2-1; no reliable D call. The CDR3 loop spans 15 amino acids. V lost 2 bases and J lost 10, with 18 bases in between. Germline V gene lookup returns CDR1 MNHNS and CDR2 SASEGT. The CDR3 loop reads CASSERAATSYEQFF. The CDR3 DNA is TGTGCCAGCAGTGAACGGGCGGCTACCTCCTACGAGCAGTTCTTC.

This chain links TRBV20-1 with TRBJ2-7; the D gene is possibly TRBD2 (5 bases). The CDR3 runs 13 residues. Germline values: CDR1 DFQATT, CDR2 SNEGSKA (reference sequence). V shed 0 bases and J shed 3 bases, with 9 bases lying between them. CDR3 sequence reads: CSAREGGGYEQYF. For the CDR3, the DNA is TGCAGTGCTAGAGAAGGAGGAGGCTACGAGCAGTACTTC.

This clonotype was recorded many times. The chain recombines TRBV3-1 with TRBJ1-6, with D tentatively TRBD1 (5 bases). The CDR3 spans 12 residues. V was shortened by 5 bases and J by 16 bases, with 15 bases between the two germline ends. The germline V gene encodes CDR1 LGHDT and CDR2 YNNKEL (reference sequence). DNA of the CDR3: TGTGCCAGCAGCGTCTCCGGGGCCGAGCTCCACTTT. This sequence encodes CASSVSGAELHF. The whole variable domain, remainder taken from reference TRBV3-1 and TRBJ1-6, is DTAVSQTPKYLVTQMGNDKSIKCEQNLGHDTMYWYKQDSKKFLKIMFSYNNKELIINETVPNRFSPKSPDKAHLNLHINSLELGDSAVYFCASSVSGAELHFGNGTRLTVT.

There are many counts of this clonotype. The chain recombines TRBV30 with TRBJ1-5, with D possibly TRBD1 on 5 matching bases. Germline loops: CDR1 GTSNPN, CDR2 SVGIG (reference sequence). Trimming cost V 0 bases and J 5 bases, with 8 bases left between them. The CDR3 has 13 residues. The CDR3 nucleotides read TGTGCCTGGAGTGTCAGGGACGATCAGCCCCAGCATTTT. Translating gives CAWSVRDDQPQHF.

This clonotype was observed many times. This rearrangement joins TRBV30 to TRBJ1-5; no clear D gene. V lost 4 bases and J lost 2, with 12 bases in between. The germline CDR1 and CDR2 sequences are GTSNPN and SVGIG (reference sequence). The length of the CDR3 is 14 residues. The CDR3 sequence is CAWTSGMGNQPQHF. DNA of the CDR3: TGTGCCTGGACCTCGGGAATGGGCAATCAGCCCCAGCATTTT. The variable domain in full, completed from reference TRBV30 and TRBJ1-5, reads SQTIHQWPATLVQPVGSPLSLECTVEGTSNPNLYWYRQAAGRGLQLLFYSVGIGQISSEVPQNLSASRPQDRQFILSSKKLLLSDSGFYLCAWTSGMGNQPQHFGDGTRLSIL.

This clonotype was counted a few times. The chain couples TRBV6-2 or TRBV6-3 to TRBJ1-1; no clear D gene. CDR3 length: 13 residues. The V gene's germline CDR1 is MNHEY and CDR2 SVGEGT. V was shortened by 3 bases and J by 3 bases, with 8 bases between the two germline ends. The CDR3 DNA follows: TGTGCCAGCAGTTATGTCAAGCACACTGAAGCTTTCTTT. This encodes CASSYVKHTEAFF.

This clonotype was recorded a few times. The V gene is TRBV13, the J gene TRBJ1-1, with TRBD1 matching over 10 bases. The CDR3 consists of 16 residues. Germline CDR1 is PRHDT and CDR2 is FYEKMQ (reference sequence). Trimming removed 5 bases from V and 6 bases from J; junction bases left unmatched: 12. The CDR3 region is CASSPLGQGVTAEAFF. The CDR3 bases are TGTGCCAGCAGCCCCTTAGGACAGGGGGTAACAGCTGAAGCTTTCTTT.

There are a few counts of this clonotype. The CDR3 DNA sequence: TGTGCCAGCAGTGAAAATACCGCTAATGAAAAACTGTTTTTT. Protein product: CASSENTANEKLFF. J is TRBJ1-4 and V is TRBV2, with D uncertain. This CDR3 has 14 residues. From germline, CDR1 is SNHLY and CDR2 FYNNEI. Trimming took off 2 bases at V and 3 bases at J, with 7 bases between the two ends.

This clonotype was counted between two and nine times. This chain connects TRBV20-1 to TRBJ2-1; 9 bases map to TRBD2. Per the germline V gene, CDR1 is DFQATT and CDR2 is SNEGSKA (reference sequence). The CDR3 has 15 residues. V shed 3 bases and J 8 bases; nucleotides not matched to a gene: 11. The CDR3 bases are TGCAGTGCTAGTGGAGGGGGCGGGAGGGGCGATGAGCAGTTCTTC. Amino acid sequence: CSASGGGGRGDEQFF.

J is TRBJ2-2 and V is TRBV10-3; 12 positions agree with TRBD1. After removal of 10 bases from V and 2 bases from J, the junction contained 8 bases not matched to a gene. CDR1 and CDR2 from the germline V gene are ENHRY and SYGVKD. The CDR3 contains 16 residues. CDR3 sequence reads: CATTGTGGPNTGELFF. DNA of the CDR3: TGTGCCACGACCGGGACAGGGGGCCCTAACACCGGGGAGCTGTTTTTT.

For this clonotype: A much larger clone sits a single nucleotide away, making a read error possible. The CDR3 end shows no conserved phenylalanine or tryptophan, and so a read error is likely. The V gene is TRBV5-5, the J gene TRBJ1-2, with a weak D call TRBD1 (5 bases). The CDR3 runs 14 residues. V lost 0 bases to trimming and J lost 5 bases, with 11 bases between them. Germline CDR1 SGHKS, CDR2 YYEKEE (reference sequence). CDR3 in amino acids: CASSLVRQGYGYTL. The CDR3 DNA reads TGTGCCAGCAGCTTGGTGAGGCAGGGTTATGGCTACACCTTG.

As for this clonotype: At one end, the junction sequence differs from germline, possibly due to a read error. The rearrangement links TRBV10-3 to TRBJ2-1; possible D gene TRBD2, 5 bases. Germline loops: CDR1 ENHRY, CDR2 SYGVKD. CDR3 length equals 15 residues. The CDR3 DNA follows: TGTACCATCAGTGAGAGGGTGTCCTCTCACGATGAGCAGTTCTTC. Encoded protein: CTISERVSSHDEQFF.

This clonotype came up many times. DNA of the CDR3: TGTGCCAGCAGTACATCCCGGGGGGCCGGGAGGACCGCCCCGGTCCCAGATACGCAGTATTTT. It encodes CASSTSRGAGRTAPVPDTQYF. V gene TRBV2 combines with J gene TRBJ2-3; D is possibly TRBD2 (7 bases). Deletions cut 5 bases from V and 4 bases from J, with 34 bases between. Germline assignment: CDR1 SNHLY and CDR2 FYNNEI. The CDR3 length is 21 residues.

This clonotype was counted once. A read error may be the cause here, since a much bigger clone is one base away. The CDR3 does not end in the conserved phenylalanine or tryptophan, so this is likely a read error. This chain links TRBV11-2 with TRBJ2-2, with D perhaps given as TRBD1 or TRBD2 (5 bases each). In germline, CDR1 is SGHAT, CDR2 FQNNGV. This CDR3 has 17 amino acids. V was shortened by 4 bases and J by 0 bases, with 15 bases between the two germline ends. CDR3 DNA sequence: TGTGCCAGCAGCTCCCGGGGCAAGCTGGCGAACACCGGGGAGCTGTTTTTG. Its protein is CASSSRGKLANTGELFL.

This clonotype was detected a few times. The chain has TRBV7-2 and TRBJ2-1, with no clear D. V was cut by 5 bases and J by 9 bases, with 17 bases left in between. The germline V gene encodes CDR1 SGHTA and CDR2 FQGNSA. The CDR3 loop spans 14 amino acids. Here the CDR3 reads CASSPLGGKGEQFF. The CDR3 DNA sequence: TGTGCCAGCAGCCCACTGGGCGGTAAGGGTGAGCAGTTCTTC.

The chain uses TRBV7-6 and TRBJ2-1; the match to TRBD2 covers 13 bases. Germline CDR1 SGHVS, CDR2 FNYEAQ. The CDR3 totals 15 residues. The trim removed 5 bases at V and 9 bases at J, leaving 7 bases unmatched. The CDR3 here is CASSLPGTSGVEQFF. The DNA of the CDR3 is TGTGCCAGCAGCCTCCCAGGGACTAGCGGGGTTGAGCAGTTCTTC.

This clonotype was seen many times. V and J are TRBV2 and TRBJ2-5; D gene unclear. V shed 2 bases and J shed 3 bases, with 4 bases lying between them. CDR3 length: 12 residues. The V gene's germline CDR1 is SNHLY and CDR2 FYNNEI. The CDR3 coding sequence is TGTGCCAGCAGTGAAATGAAAGAGACCCAGTACTTC. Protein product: CASSEMKETQYF.

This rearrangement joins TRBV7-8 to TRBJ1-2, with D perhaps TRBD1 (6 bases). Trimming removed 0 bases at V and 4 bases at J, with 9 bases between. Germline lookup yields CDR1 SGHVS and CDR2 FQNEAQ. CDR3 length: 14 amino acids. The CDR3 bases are TGTGCCAGCAGCTTAGCCCAGGGGTTCTATGGCTACACCTTC. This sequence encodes CASSLAQGFYGYTF.

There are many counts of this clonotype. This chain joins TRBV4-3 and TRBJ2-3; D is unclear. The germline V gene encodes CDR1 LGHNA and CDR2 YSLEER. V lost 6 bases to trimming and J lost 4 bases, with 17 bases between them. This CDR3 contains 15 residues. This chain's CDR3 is CASSRRTLRADTQYF. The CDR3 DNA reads TGCGCCAGCAGTCGAAGGACCCTAAGAGCAGATACGCAGTATTTT.

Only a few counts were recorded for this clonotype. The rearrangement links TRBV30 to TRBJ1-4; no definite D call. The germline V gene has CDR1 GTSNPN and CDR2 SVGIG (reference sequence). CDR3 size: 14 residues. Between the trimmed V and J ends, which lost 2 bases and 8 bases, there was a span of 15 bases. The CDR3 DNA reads TGTGCCTGGAGTCCGGGGAGACGTGGGGAAAAACTGTTTTTT. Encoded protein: CAWSPGRRGEKLFF.

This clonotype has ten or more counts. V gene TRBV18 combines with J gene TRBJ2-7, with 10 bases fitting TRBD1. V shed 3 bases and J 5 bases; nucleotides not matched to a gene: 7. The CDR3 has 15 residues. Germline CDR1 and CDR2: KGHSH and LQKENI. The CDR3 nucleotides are TGTGCCAGCTCACCGGGACAGGGGATGAGGGACGAGCAGTACTTC. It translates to CASSPGQGMRDEQYF. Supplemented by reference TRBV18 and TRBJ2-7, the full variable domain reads NAGVMQNPRHLVRRRGQEARLRCSPMKGHSHVYWYRQLPEEGLKFMVYLQKENIIDESGMPKERFSAEFPKEGPSILRIQQVVRGDSAAYFCASSPGQGMRDEQYFGPGTRLTVT.

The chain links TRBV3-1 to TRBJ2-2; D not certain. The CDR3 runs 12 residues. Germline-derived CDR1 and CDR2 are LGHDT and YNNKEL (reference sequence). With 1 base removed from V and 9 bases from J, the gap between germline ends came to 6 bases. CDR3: CASSQAERELFF. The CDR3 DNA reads TGTGCCAGCAGCCAAGCAGAAAGGGAGCTGTTTTTT. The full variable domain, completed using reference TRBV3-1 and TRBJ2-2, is DTAVSQTPKYLVTQMGNDKSIKCEQNLGHDTMYWYKQDSKKFLKIMFSYNNKELIINETVPNRFSPKSPDKAHLNLHINSLELGDSAVYFCASSQAERELFFGEGSRLTVL.

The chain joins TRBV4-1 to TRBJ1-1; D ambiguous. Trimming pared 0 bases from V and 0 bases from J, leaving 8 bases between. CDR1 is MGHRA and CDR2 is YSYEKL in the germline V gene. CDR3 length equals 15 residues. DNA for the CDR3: TGCGCCAGCAGCCAAGAACGACACCTGAACACTGAAGCTTTCTTT. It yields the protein CASSQERHLNTEAFF.

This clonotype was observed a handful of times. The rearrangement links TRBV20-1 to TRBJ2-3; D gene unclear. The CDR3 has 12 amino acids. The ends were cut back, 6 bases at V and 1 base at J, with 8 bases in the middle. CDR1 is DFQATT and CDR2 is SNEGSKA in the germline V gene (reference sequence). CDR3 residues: CSASVGTDTQYF. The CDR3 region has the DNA TGCAGTGCCTCGGTGGGCACAGATACGCAGTATTTT.

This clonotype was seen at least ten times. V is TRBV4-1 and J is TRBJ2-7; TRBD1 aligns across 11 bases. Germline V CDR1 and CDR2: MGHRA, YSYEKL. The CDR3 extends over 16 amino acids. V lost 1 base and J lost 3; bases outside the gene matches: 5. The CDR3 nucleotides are TGCGCCAGCAGCCAAGTCTCCGGGACAGGGGGCTACGAGCAGTACTTC. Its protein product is CASSQVSGTGGYEQYF.

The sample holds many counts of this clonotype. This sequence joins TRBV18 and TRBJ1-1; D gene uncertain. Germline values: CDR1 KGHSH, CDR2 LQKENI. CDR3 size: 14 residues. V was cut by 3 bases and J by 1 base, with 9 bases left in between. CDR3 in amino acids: CASSPGRANTEAFF. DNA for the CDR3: TGTGCCAGCTCACCGGGGAGGGCGAACACTGAAGCTTTCTTT.

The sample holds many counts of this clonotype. In nucleotides, the CDR3 is TGTGCCAGCGGCAGTGAGGGTAGGAACTACGAGCAGTACTTC. Protein product: CASGSEGRNYEQYF. The V and J genes are TRBV28 and TRBJ2-7, with D possibly matching TRBD2 (5 bases). CDR1 is MDHEN and CDR2 is SYDVKM in the germline V gene. This CDR3 is built from 14 residues. Trimming cost V 8 bases and J 3 bases, with 17 bases left between them.

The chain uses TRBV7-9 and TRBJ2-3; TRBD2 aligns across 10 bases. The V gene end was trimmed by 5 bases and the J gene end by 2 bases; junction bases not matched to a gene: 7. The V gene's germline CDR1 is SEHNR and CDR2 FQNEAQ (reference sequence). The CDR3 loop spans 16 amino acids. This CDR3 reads CASSRTGTSDTDTQYF. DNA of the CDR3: TGTGCCAGCAGCCGAACCGGGACTAGCGACACAGATACGCAGTATTTT.

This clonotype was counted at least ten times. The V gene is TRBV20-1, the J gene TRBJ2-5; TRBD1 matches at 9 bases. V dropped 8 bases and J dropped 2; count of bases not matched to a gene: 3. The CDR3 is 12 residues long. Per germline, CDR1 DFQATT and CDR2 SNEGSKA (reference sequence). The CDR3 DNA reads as TGCAGTACGGGACAGGGACAAGAGACCCAGTACTTC. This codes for CSTGQGQETQYF.